Listed below are T cell receptor beta chains from one sample, sequenced in a study of blood T cell repertoires in COVID-19. Clones were sequenced by immunoSEQ multiplex PCR, and TCRdb holds only the in-frame ones, with some missing. This table holds roughly 430,000 clones, roughly 90% found once. The source material was PBMCs or T cells enriched from blood (not recorded which). These receptors came from a woman between 35 and 50 years old with acute COVID-19. CDR3s include the opening cysteine and the closing phenylalanine or tryptophan. Fields, in order: J gene, D gene, clone size, V gene, CDR3 protein, CDR3 DNA. D genes are given only for firm matches. Size is stated for part of the rows, as once, few or many counts, or as a class when the clone is expanded.

j_call: TRBJ2-7
d_call: TRBD1
clone_size: -
v_call: TRBV5-6
cdr3_aa: CASSPGTGKNEQYF
cdr3_nt: TGTGCCAGCAGCCCCGGGACAGGGAAAAACGAGCAGTACTTC

j_call: TRBJ1-1
d_call: -
clone_size: -
v_call: TRBV24-1
cdr3_aa: CATSVSGATEAFF
cdr3_nt: TGTGCCACCAGTGTATCAGGGGCAACTGAAGCTTTCTTT

j_call: TRBJ1-2
d_call: TRBD1
clone_size: once
v_call: TRBV5-8
cdr3_aa: CASSLGWDRDYGYTF
cdr3_nt: TGTGCCAGCAGCTTGGGGTGGGACAGGGACTATGGCTACACCTTC

j_call: TRBJ1-1
d_call: -
clone_size: -
v_call: TRBV29-1
cdr3_aa: CSVGRGGTEAFF
cdr3_nt: TGCAGCGTTGGCCGGGGAGGCACTGAAGCTTTCTTT

j_call: TRBJ1-1
d_call: -
clone_size: -
v_call: TRBV12-5
cdr3_aa: CASGDDKGAFTEAFF
cdr3_nt: TGTGCTAGTGGTGACGACAAAGGGGCATTTACTGAAGCTTTCTTT

j_call: TRBJ1-1
d_call: -
clone_size: -
v_call: TRBV10-3
cdr3_aa: CAISLGGPNTEAFF
cdr3_nt: TGTGCCATCAGTTTAGGGGGTCCGAACACTGAAGCTTTCTTT

j_call: TRBJ2-7
d_call: -
clone_size: -
v_call: TRBV30
cdr3_aa: CAGRRGPAYEQYF
cdr3_nt: TGTGCCGGGAGGCGGGGGCCGGCCTACGAGCAGTACTTC

j_call: TRBJ2-7
d_call: TRBD2
clone_size: -
v_call: TRBV19
cdr3_aa: CASKRLAGSYEQYF
cdr3_nt: TGTGCCAGTAAGAGACTAGCGGGGAGCTACGAGCAGTACTTC

j_call: TRBJ1-2
d_call: -
clone_size: -
v_call: TRBV2
cdr3_aa: CASSEGRFIGYTF
cdr3_nt: TGTGCCAGCAGTGAAGGCAGGTTTATTGGCTACACCTTC

j_call: TRBJ2-5
d_call: -
clone_size: -
v_call: TRBV5-6
cdr3_aa: CASSPRLETQYF
cdr3_nt: TGTGCCAGCAGCCCCCGACTGGAGACCCAGTACTTC

j_call: TRBJ2-2
d_call: -
clone_size: -
v_call: TRBV5-8
cdr3_aa: CASSLATRFTGELFF
cdr3_nt: TGTGCCAGCAGCCTCGCGACTAGATTCACCGGGGAGCTGTTTTTT

j_call: TRBJ1-2
d_call: TRBD1
clone_size: -
v_call: TRBV4-1
cdr3_aa: CASSHEYRDRENYGYTF
cdr3_nt: TGCGCCAGCAGCCATGAGTACCGGGACAGGGAAAACTATGGCTACACCTTC

j_call: TRBJ1-2
d_call: TRBD1
clone_size: -
v_call: TRBV6-1
cdr3_aa: CASSELLRLDREVGGYTF
cdr3_nt: TGTGCCAGCAGTGAGCTATTACGATTGGACAGGGAGGTTGGTGGCTACACCTTC

j_call: TRBJ2-1
d_call: TRBD1
clone_size: -
v_call: TRBV2
cdr3_aa: CASSPGTGSTYNEQFF
cdr3_nt: TGTGCCAGCAGCCCCGGGACAGGGTCCACCTACAATGAGCAGTTCTTC

j_call: TRBJ1-1
d_call: TRBD1
clone_size: -
v_call: TRBV5-4
cdr3_aa: CASSFLRGQGENTEAFF
cdr3_nt: TGTGCCAGCAGCTTTCTACGGGGACAGGGAGAGAACACTGAAGCTTTCTTT

j_call: TRBJ1-5
d_call: -
clone_size: -
v_call: TRBV6-5
cdr3_aa: CASRTNYNQPQHF
cdr3_nt: TGTGCCAGCAGAACAAACTACAATCAGCCCCAGCATTTT

j_call: TRBJ1-2
d_call: TRBD1
clone_size: -
v_call: TRBV9
cdr3_aa: CASSPLYGQGAFGYTF
cdr3_nt: TGTGCCAGCAGCCCCCTTTATGGACAGGGGGCGTTCGGCTACACCTTC

j_call: TRBJ1-1
d_call: -
clone_size: few
v_call: TRBV20-1
cdr3_aa: CSAGKNTEAFF
cdr3_nt: TGCAGTGCTGGCAAGAACACTGAAGCTTTCTTT

j_call: TRBJ2-7
d_call: TRBD1
clone_size: -
v_call: TRBV20-1
cdr3_aa: CSASTGQGAHEQYF
cdr3_nt: TGCAGTGCTAGTACAGGACAGGGGGCCCACGAGCAGTACTTC

j_call: TRBJ2-5
d_call: -
clone_size: -
v_call: TRBV5-1
cdr3_aa: CASTQTHFGETQYF
cdr3_nt: TGCGCCAGCACCCAGACACACTTCGGAGAGACCCAGTACTTC

j_call: TRBJ1-6
d_call: TRBD1
clone_size: -
v_call: TRBV19
cdr3_aa: CASREGGSSYSPLHF
cdr3_nt: TGTGCCAGTAGAGAAGGGGGCTCCTCTTATTCACCCCTCCACTTT

j_call: TRBJ2-7
d_call: TRBD2
clone_size: -
v_call: TRBV5-6
cdr3_aa: CASTGGAGGGSYYEQYF
cdr3_nt: TGTGCCAGCACCGGGGGGGCCGGGGGCGGATCGTACTACGAGCAGTACTTC

j_call: TRBJ1-4
d_call: TRBD1
clone_size: -
v_call: TRBV4-2
cdr3_aa: CASSQQDRGEEKLFF
cdr3_nt: TGTGCCAGCAGCCAACAGGACAGGGGAGAAGAAAAACTGTTTTTT

j_call: TRBJ2-3
d_call: TRBD2
clone_size: -
v_call: TRBV18
cdr3_aa: CASSPRGLGLGSDTQYF
cdr3_nt: TGTGCCAGCTCACCACGCGGACTAGGGTTGGGGTCAGATACGCAGTATTTT

j_call: TRBJ2-7
d_call: TRBD2
clone_size: -
v_call: TRBV4-3
cdr3_aa: CASSQDWPSGGYESYEQYF
cdr3_nt: TGCGCCAGCAGCCAAGACTGGCCTAGCGGGGGGTACGAGTCCTACGAGCAGTACTTC

j_call: TRBJ1-6
d_call: -
clone_size: -
v_call: TRBV14
cdr3_aa: CASSQAGLQGPTLHF
cdr3_nt: TGTGCCAGCAGCCAAGCCGGGCTACAGGGACCAACCCTCCACTTT

j_call: TRBJ2-7
d_call: -
clone_size: -
v_call: TRBV2
cdr3_aa: CASTLNTLAREQYF
cdr3_nt: TGTGCCAGCACCCTTAATACTCTAGCGCGGGAGCAGTACTTC

j_call: TRBJ1-2
d_call: TRBD1
clone_size: -
v_call: TRBV6-5
cdr3_aa: CASSYHGTGAGYTF
cdr3_nt: TGTGCCAGCAGTTATCATGGGACAGGGGCTGGCTACACCTTC

j_call: TRBJ2-5
d_call: -
clone_size: -
v_call: TRBV30
cdr3_aa: CAWNRRSGATLGTQYF
cdr3_nt: TGTGCCTGGAATCGACGATCTGGGGCCACCTTGGGGACCCAGTACTTC

j_call: TRBJ2-6
d_call: TRBD2
clone_size: -
v_call: TRBV2
cdr3_aa: CASKKGLAGTGANVLTF
cdr3_nt: TGTGCCAGCAAGAAGGGACTAGCGGGGACAGGGGCCAACGTCCTGACTTTC

j_call: TRBJ1-1
d_call: TRBD1
clone_size: once
v_call: TRBV7-9
cdr3_aa: CASSRQGAMDTEAFF
cdr3_nt: TGTGCCAGCAGCCGACAGGGGGCTATGGACACTGAAGCTTTCTTT

j_call: TRBJ1-6
d_call: TRBD1
clone_size: -
v_call: TRBV3-1/TRBV3-2
cdr3_aa: CASSLRRTGGTSPLHF
cdr3_nt: TGTGCCAGCAGCCTACGACGGACAGGGGGCACTTCACCCCTCCACTTT